These 17 T cell receptor beta chains were sequenced from one sample in a study of technical replicates of blood from several donors. Sequenced by immunoSEQ multiplex PCR; TCRdb stores in-frame clones only, minus some. Of about 97,000 clones detected, roughly 95% appear once; the ten largest clones hold 0.3% to 0.35%. The specimen was T cells isolated from PBMCs. These receptor sequences come from a human donor in good health.

V is TRBV10-3 and J is TRBJ1-4; unclear D gene. V was cut by 2 bases and J by 8 bases, with 15 bases left in between. The CDR3 is made up of 15 amino acids. CDR1 and CDR2 from the germline V gene are ENHRY and SYGVKD. The CDR3 coding sequence is TGTGCCATCAGTGAGGTAGATCGAGGCGGCGAAAAACTGTTTTTT. Translating gives CAISEVDRGGEKLFF.

The V gene is TRBV28, the J gene TRBJ2-5; 8 bases align to TRBD2. The CDR3 covers 17 residues. Trimming removed 5 bases from V and 5 bases from J; junction bases left unmatched: 16. CDR1 and CDR2 from the germline V gene are MDHEN and SYDVKM. The CDR3 sequence: CASSPGVSGNGFETQYF. In DNA, the CDR3 is TGTGCCAGCAGTCCTGGTGTTAGCGGGAACGGATTTGAGACCCAGTACTTC.

The chain links TRBV2 to TRBJ1-1; 9 bases line up with TRBD1. This CDR3 comprises 18 residues. The junction had 16 bases not matched to a gene; V was cut back by 6 bases and J by 2 bases. Germline CDR1 is SNHLY and CDR2 is FYNNEI. In DNA form, the CDR3 reads TGTGCCAGCAGCCGTCCCGGGACAGGGTTCGCGGCCAACACTGAAGCTTTCTTT. Its protein product is CASSRPGTGFAANTEAFF.

This clone is a singleton in its sample. The rearrangement uses TRBV10-3 and TRBJ2-3; the D gene is possibly TRBD1 (6 bases). This CDR3 contains 15 residues. In germline, CDR1 is ENHRY, CDR2 SYGVKD. Between the trimmed V and J ends, which lost 10 bases and 6 bases, there was a span of 23 bases. This CDR3 reads CAKLKPSGVWDTQYF. In DNA form, the CDR3 reads TGTGCCAAACTTAAGCCTTCAGGGGTTTGGGATACGCAGTATTTT.

V usage is TRBV14 and J usage is TRBJ2-3; 7 bases are shared with TRBD2. Germline CDR1 reads SGHDN; CDR2 reads FVKESK. The V gene end was trimmed by 2 bases and the J gene end by 2 bases; junction bases not matched to a gene: 4. This CDR3 is 15 amino acids long. The CDR3 is CASSQRAGITDTQYF. The CDR3 DNA reads TGTGCCAGCAGCCAAAGAGCGGGAATCACAGATACGCAGTATTTT.

This chain joins TRBV5-6 and TRBJ2-1; the D gene is possibly TRBD2 (6 bases). The CDR3 loop spans 14 amino acids. The V end was cut by 4 bases, the J end by 7 bases, with 15 bases between. The V gene's germline CDR1 is SGHDT and CDR2 YYEEEE. CDR3 amino acids: CASSPGDGVNEQFF. CDR3 DNA sequence: TGTGCCAGCAGCCCGGGGGACGGCGTTAATGAGCAGTTCTTC.

This CDR3 is CASRRTGADTQYF. The CDR3 bases are TGTGCCAGCAGAAGAACAGGAGCAGATACGCAGTATTTT. The chain joins TRBV7-3 to TRBJ2-3, with a possible D match to TRBD1 (5 bases). The germline gives CDR1 SGHTA, CDR2 FQGTGA. The V gene lost 6 bases and the J gene lost 4 bases, with 11 bases spanning the gap. The CDR3 is 13 residues long.

V usage is TRBV30 and J usage is TRBJ2-1; TRBD2 matches at 13 bases. The CDR3 is 14 residues long. Trimming cost V 5 bases and J 7 bases; bases outside gene matches: 5. Germline loops: CDR1 GTSNPN, CDR2 SVGIG (reference sequence). CDR3 in DNA: TGTGCCTGGGAAGGACTAGCGGGAGATAATGAGCAGTTCTTC. Its translation: CAWEGLAGDNEQFF.

CDR3 coding DNA: TGCGCCAGCAGCCAAGAGGCCGGGTTCAGGGGGAACGAGCAGTACTTC. It specifies CASSQEAGFRGNEQYF. This chain connects TRBV4-1 to TRBJ2-7; 7 positions match TRBD1. V lost 0 bases to trimming and J lost 5 bases; unmatched junction nucleotides: 10. This CDR3 spans 16 amino acids. Germline V CDR1 and CDR2: MGHRA, YSYEKL.

The chain is built from TRBV4-3 and TRBJ2-1; 8 bases match TRBD2. The CDR3 consists of 17 residues. The V segment lost 0 bases and the J segment 7 bases; nucleotides outside the gene matches: 11. The germline V gene has CDR1 LGHNA and CDR2 YSLEER. The CDR3 DNA reads TGCGCCAGCAGCCAAGACGGTGAGCGGGAGATTTCAAATGAGCAGTTCTTC. As protein: CASSQDGEREISNEQFF.

The chain recombines TRBV6-1 with TRBJ2-1, with D perhaps TRBD1 (5 bases). V lost 6 bases and J lost 8, with 17 bases in between. The CDR3 sequence is 14 residues long. Looked up from germline, CDR1 is MNHNS and CDR2 is SASEGT. This CDR3 reads CASRGDRIMDEQFF. For the CDR3, the DNA is TGTGCCAGCAGAGGAGACAGAATCATGGATGAGCAGTTCTTC.

V usage is TRBV13 and J usage is TRBJ1-1, with 7 bases aligning to TRBD1. The CDR3 is made up of 13 amino acids. V gave up 5 bases and J gave up 6 bases; unmatched junction bases: 6. Germline CDR1 reads PRHDT; CDR2 reads FYEKMQ (reference sequence). DNA for the CDR3: TGTGCCAGCAGCCGAACAGGGGTAGCTGAAGCTTTCTTT. Translation gives CASSRTGVAEAFF.

The chain couples TRBV19 to TRBJ2-1, with unresolved D. This CDR3 region has 11 residues. The ends were cut back, 4 bases at V and 10 bases at J, with 8 bases in the middle. The germline V gene encodes CDR1 LNHDA and CDR2 SQIVND (reference sequence). The CDR3 DNA sequence: TGTGCCAGTAGTAATCGGTGGGAGCAGTTCTTC. Translation: CASSNRWEQFF.

The chain has TRBV10-3 and TRBJ1-1; D remains ambiguous. V was clipped by 0 bases and J by 5 bases, with 7 bases between them. The CDR3 is 13 residues long. Per germline, CDR1 ENHRY and CDR2 SYGVKD. The CDR3 nucleotides read TGTGCCATCAGTGAGTCGGGAGTTACTGAAGCTTTCTTT. Translation: CAISESGVTEAFF.

The rearrangement links TRBV4-3 to TRBJ1-2; 9 bases are shared with TRBD1. J lost 3 bases, V lost 0 bases, and 5 bases had no gene match. The length of the CDR3 is 16 residues. Germline V CDR1 and CDR2: LGHNA, YSLEER. The CDR3 DNA reads as TGCGCCAGCAGCCAAGACGGTAGGACAGGGGACTATGGCTACACCTTC. This encodes CASSQDGRTGDYGYTF.

The rearrangement uses TRBV7-8 and TRBJ1-1; 8 bases are a match to TRBD1. V was clipped by 5 bases and J by 8 bases; unmatched bases: 7. Germline-derived CDR1 and CDR2 are SGHVS and FQNEAQ. The CDR3 spans 13 residues. CDR3 sequence (DNA): TGTGCCAGCAGCGCCGACAGGGGCACCGAAGCTTTCTTT. It is translated as CASSADRGTEAFF.

The gene calls are TRBV27 and TRBJ1-1; 9 positions match TRBD1. The CDR3 sequence is 14 residues long. Germline loops: CDR1 MNHEY, CDR2 SMNVEV (reference sequence). Trimming cost V 7 bases and J 3 bases; bases outside gene matches: 6. CDR3 sequence (DNA): TGTGCCAGCACCTTTAGACAGGGGGACACTGAAGCTTTCTTT. It translates to CASTFRQGDTEAFF.